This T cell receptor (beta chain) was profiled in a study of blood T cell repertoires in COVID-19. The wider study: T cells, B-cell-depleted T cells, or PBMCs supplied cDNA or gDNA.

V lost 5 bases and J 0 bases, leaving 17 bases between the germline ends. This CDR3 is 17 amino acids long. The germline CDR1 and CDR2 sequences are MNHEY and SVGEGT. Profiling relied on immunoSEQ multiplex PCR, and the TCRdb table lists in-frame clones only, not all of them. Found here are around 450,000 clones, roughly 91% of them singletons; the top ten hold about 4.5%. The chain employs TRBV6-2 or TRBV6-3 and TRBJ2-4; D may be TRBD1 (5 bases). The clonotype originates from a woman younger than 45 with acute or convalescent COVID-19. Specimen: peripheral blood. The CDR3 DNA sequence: TGTGCCAGCAGTGGCCCCGACAGAACTCTAGCCAAAAACATTCAGTACTTC. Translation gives CASSGPDRTLAKNIQYF.